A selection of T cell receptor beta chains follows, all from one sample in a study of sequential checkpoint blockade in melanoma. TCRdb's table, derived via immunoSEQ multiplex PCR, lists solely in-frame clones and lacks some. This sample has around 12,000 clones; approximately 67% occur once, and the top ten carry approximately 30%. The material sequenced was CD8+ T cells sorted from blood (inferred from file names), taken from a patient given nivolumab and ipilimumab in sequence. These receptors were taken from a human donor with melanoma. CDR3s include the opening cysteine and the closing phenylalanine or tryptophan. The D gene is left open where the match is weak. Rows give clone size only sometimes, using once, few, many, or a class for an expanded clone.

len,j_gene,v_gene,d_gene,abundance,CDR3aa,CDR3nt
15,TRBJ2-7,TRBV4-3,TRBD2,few,CASSQASGGSYEQYF,TGCGCCAGCAGCCAAGCTAGCGGGGGGTCCTACGAGCAGTACTTC
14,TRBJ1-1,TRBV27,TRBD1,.,CASSITGGDTEAFF,TGTGCCAGCAGTATAACAGGGGGCGACACTGAAGCTTTCTTT
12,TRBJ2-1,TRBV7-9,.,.,CASSPQGFEQFF,TGTGCCAGCAGCCCCCAGGGGTTTGAGCAGTTCTTC
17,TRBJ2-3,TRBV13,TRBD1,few,CASSLGPGTAVTDTQYF,TGTGCCAGCAGCTTAGGGCCCGGGACAGCAGTAACAGATACGCAGTATTTT
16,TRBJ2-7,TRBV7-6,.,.,CASSNPRDSNSYEQYF,TGTGCCAGCAGCAACCCCCGGGACTCCAACTCCTACGAGCAGTACTTC
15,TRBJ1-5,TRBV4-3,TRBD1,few,CASSLDRGSGQPQHF,TGCGCCAGCAGCCTAGACAGGGGATCAGGTCAGCCCCAGCATTTT
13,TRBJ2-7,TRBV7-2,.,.,CASSLVIPYEQYF,TGTGCCAGCAGCTTAGTAATCCCCTACGAGCAGTACTTC
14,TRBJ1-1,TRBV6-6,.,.,CASGRGETNTEAFF,TGTGCCAGCGGACGGGGTGAGACGAACACTGAAGCTTTCTTT
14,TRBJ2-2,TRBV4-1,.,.,CASKYETNTGELFF,TGCGCCAGCAAGTACGAGACAAATACCGGGGAGCTGTTTTTT
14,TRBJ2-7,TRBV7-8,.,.,CASSFEAASYEQYF,TGTGCCAGCAGCTTTGAGGCGGCTTCCTACGAGCAGTACTTC
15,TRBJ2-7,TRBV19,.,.,CASKMTGEGSYEQYF,TGTGCCAGTAAAATGACAGGGGAGGGCTCCTACGAGCAGTACTTC
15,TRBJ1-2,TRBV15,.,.,CATSRGTAPNYGYTF,TGTGCCACCAGCAGAGGGACAGCCCCTAACTATGGCTACACCTTC
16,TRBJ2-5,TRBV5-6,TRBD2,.,CASSLGLAGGMETQYF,TGTGCCAGCAGCTTGGGACTAGCGGGGGGAATGGAGACCCAGTACTTC
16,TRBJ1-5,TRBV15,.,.,CATSSRGGYSNQPQHF,TGTGCCACCAGCAGCCGGGGAGGGTATAGCAATCAGCCCCAGCATTTT
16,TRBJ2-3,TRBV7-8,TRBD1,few,CASSMDRGPPWDTQYF,TGTGCCAGCAGCATGGACAGGGGGCCTCCCTGGGATACGCAGTATTTT
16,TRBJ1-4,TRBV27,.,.,CASGQRTGGGHEKLFF,TGTGCCAGCGGCCAACGTACGGGGGGGGGTCATGAAAAACTGTTTTTT
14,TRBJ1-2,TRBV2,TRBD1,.,CASRGQGASDGYTF,TGTGCCAGCAGGGGGCAGGGGGCTTCTGATGGCTACACCTTC
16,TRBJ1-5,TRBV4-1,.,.,CASSQVSVSGHQPQHF,TGCGCCAGCAGCCAAGTATCGGTAAGTGGGCATCAGCCCCAGCATTTT
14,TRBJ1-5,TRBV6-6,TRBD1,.,CASTTDRDYQPQHF,TGTGCCAGCACGACCGACAGGGATTATCAGCCCCAGCATTTT
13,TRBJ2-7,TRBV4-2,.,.,CASSPFGGYEQYF,TGTGCCAGCAGCCCGTTCGGGGGATACGAGCAGTACTTC
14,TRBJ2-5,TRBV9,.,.,CASSDWAVVETQYF,TGTGCCAGCAGCGACTGGGCCGTTGTGGAGACCCAGTACTTC
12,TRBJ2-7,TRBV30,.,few,CAWSPRVYEQYF,TGTGCCTGGAGTCCCAGGGTCTACGAGCAGTACTTC
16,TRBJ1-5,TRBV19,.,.,CASSIASRGRTQPQHF,TGTGCCAGTAGTATAGCGAGCAGGGGAAGGACTCAGCCCCAGCATTTT
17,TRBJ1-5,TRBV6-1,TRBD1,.,CASSAGTVLVSNQPQHF,TGTGCCAGCAGTGCCGGGACAGTCCTTGTTAGCAATCAGCCCCAGCATTTT
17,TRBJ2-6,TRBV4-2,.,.,CASSQQGSGSGANVLTF,TGTGCCAGCAGCCAGCAGGGGTCCGGCTCTGGGGCCAACGTCCTGACTTTC
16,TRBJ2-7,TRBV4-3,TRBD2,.,CASSQDSGLAGNEQYF,TGCGCCAGCAGCCAAGACTCGGGACTAGCGGGGAACGAGCAGTACTTC
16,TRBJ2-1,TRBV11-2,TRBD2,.,CASSQKRGGGYNEQFF,TGTGCCAGCAGCCAGAAACGGGGGGGTGGATACAATGAGCAGTTCTTC
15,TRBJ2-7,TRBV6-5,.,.,CASSYRQERGYEQYF,TGTGCCAGCAGTTATCGACAGGAGAGGGGGTACGAGCAGTACTTC
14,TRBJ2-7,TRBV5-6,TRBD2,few,CASSPPSGVYEQYF,TGTGCCAGCAGCCCACCCAGCGGGGTCTACGAGCAGTACTTC
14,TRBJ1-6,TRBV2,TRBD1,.,CASGPNRGGSPLHF,TGTGCCAGCGGCCCCAACAGGGGTGGGTCACCCCTCCACTTT
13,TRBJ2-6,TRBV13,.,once,CASSLDRSGVLTF,TGTGCCAGCAGCTTAGACAGGTCAGGGGTCCTGACTTTC
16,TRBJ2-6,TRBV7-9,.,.,CASSFPPGSGANVLTF,TGTGCCAGCAGCTTTCCGCCCGGGTCTGGGGCCAACGTCCTGACTTTC
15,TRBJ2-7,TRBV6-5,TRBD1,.,CASSYFGTGAYEQYF,TGTGCCAGCAGTTACTTTGGGACAGGGGCCTACGAGCAGTACTTC
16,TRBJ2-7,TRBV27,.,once,CASSLSFGSRSYEQYF,TGTGCCAGCAGTTTATCGTTCGGGAGCCGCTCCTACGAGCAGTACTTC
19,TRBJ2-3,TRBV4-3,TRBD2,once,CASSQGFPPGLAVTDTQYF,TGCGCCAGCAGCCAGGGATTCCCTCCGGGACTAGCGGTCACAGATACGCAGTATTTT
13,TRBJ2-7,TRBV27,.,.,CASSLKDSYEQYF,TGTGCCAGCAGTTTAAAGGACAGTTACGAGCAGTACTTC
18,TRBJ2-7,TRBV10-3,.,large,CAISAGPSDGGPWGEQYF,TGTGCCATCAGCGCTGGCCCAAGTGACGGGGGGCCCTGGGGGGAGCAGTACTTC
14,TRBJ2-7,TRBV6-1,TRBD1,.,CASSVQQGAAEQYF,TGTGCCAGCAGCGTCCAACAGGGGGCCGCGGAGCAGTACTTC
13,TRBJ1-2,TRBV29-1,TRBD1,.,CSGIGQDNYGYTF,TGCAGCGGGATCGGACAGGACAACTATGGCTACACCTTC
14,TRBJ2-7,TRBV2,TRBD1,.,CASRVQGASYEQYF,TGTGCCAGCAGGGTACAGGGGGCCTCCTACGAGCAGTACTTC
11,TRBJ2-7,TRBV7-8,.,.,CASSEFYEQYF,TGTGCCAGCAGCGAGTTCTACGAGCAGTACTTC
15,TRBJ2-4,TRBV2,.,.,CASSEAGNALSIQYF,TGTGCCAGCAGTGAAGCGGGCAACGCCCTAAGCATTCAGTACTTC
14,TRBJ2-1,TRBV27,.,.,CASSLSGRVHEQFF,TGTGCCAGCAGTTTATCTGGCAGGGTACATGAGCAGTTCTTC
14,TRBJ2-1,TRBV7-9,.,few,CASSTSVGADEQFF,TGTGCCAGCAGCACCTCGGTTGGGGCAGATGAGCAGTTCTTC
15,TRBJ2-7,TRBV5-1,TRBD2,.,CASSLEVAGYDEQYF,TGCGCCAGCAGCTTGGAGGTAGCGGGATATGACGAGCAGTACTTC
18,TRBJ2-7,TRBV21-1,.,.,CASSKGAGTGPLSYEQYF,TGTGCCAGCAGCAAAGGCGCCGGGACAGGGCCCCTCTCCTACGAGCAGTACTTC
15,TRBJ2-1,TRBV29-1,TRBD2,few,CSVALGAGGNNEQFF,TGCAGCGTTGCCCTGGGAGCGGGAGGAAACAATGAGCAGTTCTTC
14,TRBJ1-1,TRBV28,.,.,CASSFYQAFTEAFF,TGTGCCAGCAGTTTTTATCAGGCTTTCACTGAAGCTTTCTTT
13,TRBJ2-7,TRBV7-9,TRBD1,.,CASSRTGGYEQYF,TGTGCCAGCAGCCGGACAGGGGGCTACGAGCAGTACTTC
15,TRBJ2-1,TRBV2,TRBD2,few,CASSDRLAGVSEQFF,TGTGCCAGCAGTGACAGACTAGCGGGAGTAAGTGAGCAGTTCTTC
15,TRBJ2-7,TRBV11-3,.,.,CASSLMPGVSYEQYF,TGTGCCAGCAGCTTGATGCCAGGGGTTAGTTACGAGCAGTACTTC
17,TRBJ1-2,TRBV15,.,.,CATSRDLGGAALRGYTF,TGTGCCACCAGCAGAGATCTCGGGGGGGCGGCCCTTCGAGGCTACACCTTC
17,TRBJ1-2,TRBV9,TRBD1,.,CASSVARTGGGNYGYTF,TGTGCCAGCAGCGTGGCCCGGACAGGGGGCGGTAACTATGGCTACACCTTC